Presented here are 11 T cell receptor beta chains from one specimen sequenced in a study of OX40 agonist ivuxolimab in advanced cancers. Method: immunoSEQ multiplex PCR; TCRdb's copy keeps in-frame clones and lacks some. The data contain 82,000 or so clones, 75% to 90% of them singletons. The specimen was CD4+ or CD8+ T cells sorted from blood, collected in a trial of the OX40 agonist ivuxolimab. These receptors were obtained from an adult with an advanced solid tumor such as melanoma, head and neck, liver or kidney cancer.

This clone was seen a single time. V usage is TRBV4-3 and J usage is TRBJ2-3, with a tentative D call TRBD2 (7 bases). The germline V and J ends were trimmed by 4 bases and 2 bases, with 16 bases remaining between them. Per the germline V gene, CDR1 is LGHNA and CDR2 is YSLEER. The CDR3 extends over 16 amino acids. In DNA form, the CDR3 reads TGCGCCAGCAGCCCGGAGGGGGGGCGCCACACAGATACGCAGTATTTT. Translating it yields CASSPEGGRHTDTQYF.

CDR3 region: CASTSAGGANYGYTF. CDR3 sequence (DNA): TGTGCCAGCACCTCGGCAGGGGGCGCGAACTATGGCTACACCTTC. The chain carries TRBV5-6 and TRBJ1-2; the match to TRBD1 covers 8 bases. Germline V gene data show CDR1 as SGHDT and CDR2 as YYEEEE. The CDR3 extends over 15 amino acids. With V trimmed by 6 bases and J by 2 bases, 9 bases remained unmatched.

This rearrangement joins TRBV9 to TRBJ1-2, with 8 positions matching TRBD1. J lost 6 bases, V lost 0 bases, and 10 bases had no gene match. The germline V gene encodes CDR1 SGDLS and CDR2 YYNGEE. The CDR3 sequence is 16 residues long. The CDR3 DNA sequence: TGTGCCAGCAGCGTAGTGAGGAGCCAGGGGGCGGATGGCTACACCTTC. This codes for CASSVVRSQGADGYTF.

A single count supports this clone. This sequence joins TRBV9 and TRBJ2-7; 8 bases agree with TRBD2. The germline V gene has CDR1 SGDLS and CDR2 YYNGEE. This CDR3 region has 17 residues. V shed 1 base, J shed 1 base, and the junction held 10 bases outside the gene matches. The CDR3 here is CASSVSGGSSRSYEQYF. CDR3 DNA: TGTGCCAGCAGCGTATCGGGAGGGTCCTCGAGATCCTACGAGCAGTACTTC. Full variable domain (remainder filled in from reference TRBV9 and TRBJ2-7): DSGVTQTPKHLITATGQRVTLRCSPRSGDLSVYWYQQSLDQGLQFLIQYYNGEERAKGNILERFSAQQFPDLHSELNLSSLELGDSALYFCASSVSGGSSRSYEQYFGPGTRLTVT.

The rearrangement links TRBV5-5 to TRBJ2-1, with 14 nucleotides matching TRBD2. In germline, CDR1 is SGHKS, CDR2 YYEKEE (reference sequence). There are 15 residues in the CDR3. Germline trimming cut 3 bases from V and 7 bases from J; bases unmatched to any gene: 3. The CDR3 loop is CASSSGLAGVNEQFF. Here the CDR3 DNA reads TGTGCCAGCAGCTCGGGACTAGCGGGGGTGAATGAGCAGTTCTTC.

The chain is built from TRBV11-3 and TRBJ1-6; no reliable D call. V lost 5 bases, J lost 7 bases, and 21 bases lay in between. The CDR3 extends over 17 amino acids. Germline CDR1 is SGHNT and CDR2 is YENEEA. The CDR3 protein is CASSPHPKHGRNSPLHF. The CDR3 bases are TGTGCCAGCAGCCCCCACCCGAAGCACGGAAGGAATTCACCCCTCCACTTT.

This CDR3 reads CASSPSSLSGANVLTF. CDR3 in DNA: TGTGCCAGCAGCCCGTCTTCCCTCTCTGGGGCCAACGTCCTGACTTTC. The chain combines TRBV11-3 with TRBJ2-6, with no clear D. From germline, CDR1 is SGHNT and CDR2 YENEEA. Trimming stripped 5 bases from V and 0 bases from J, with 11 bases between. The CDR3 extends over 16 amino acids. Based on the CDR3 plus reference TRBV11-3 and TRBJ2-6, the full variable domain is EAGVVQSPRYKIIEKKQPVAFWCNPISGHNTLYWYLQNLGQGPELLIRYENEEAVDDSQLPKDRFSAERLKGVDSTLKIQPAELGDSAVYLCASSPSSLSGANVLTFGAGSRLTVL.

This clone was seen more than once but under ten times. The CDR3 nucleotides read TGTGCCAGTAGTATCGACAGGGCGTCTCCCGAGCAGTACTTC. Amino acid sequence: CASSIDRASPEQYF. The V gene is TRBV19, the J gene TRBJ2-7; 7 bases are shared with TRBD1. V trimming: 3 bases; J trimming: 6 bases; junction bases outside the gene matches: 8. In germline, CDR1 is LNHDA, CDR2 SQIVND (reference sequence). CDR3 length: 14 residues.

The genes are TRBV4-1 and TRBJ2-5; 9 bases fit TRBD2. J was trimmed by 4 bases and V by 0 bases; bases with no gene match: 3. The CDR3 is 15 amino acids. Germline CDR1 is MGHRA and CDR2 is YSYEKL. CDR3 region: CASSQERGGRETQYF. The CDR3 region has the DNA TGCGCCAGCAGCCAAGAGCGGGGGGGCCGAGAGACCCAGTACTTC.

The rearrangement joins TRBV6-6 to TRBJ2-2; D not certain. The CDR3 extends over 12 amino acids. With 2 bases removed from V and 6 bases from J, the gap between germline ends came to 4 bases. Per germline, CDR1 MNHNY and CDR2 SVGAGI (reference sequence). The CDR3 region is CASSYGAGELFF. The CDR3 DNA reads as TGTGCCAGCAGTTACGGGGCCGGGGAGCTGTTTTTT.

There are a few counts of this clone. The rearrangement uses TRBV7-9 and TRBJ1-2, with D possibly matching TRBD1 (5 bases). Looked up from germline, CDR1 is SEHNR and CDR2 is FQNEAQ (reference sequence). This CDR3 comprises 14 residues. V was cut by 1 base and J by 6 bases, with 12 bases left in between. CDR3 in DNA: TGTGCCAGCAGCTTAGGGAGGGACGGACATGGCTACACCTTC. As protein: CASSLGRDGHGYTF. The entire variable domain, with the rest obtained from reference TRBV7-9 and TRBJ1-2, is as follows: DTGVSQNPRHKITKRGQNVTFRCDPISEHNRLYWYRQTLGQGPEFLTYFQNEAQLEKSRLLSDRFSAERPKGSFSTLEIQRTEQGDSAMYLCASSLGRDGHGYTFGSGTRLTVV.